The 6 T cell receptor beta chains listed next were all sequenced from one sample in a study of beta chain features in type 1 diabetes. The study reverse transcribed the entire isolated RNA, so it sequenced expressed TCRB transcripts. Using immunoSEQ multiplex PCR, the repertoire was profiled, and TCRdb retains in-frame clones only, with some absent. The sample has 140,000 to 150,000 clones, less than 15% seen once. These receptors' targets are unknown. Findings and caveats of the study: Across all four CD4+ subsets, people with type 1 diabetes showed modestly shorter TCRB CDR3s.

The sample comprised central memory CD4+ T cells from blood. The receptors were gathered from a man aged 18 to 29 with type 1 diabetes.

This clone was observed a few times. Other DNA sequences from this sample encode an identical CDR3 as well. V and J are TRBV13 and TRBJ1-5; D unresolved. CDR1 is PRHDT and CDR2 is FYEKMQ in the germline V gene (reference sequence). The V end lost 0 bases, the J end lost 2 bases, and 8 bases lay between the germline ends. This CDR3 region has 15 residues. The CDR3 DNA is TGTGCCAGCAGCTTAGGTAGGGCTGGCAATCAGCCCCAGCATTTT. Protein product: CASSLGRAGNQPQHF. Drawing the rest from reference TRBV13 and TRBJ1-5, the complete variable domain is AAGVIQSPRHLIKEKRETATLKCYPIPRHDTVYWYQQGPGQDPQFLISFYEKMQSDKGSIPDRFSAQQFSDYHSELNMSSLELGDSALYFCASSLGRAGNQPQHFGDGTRLSIL.

In this sample, this clone turned up a few times. The CDR3 reads CASSPIEGTTGNTIYF. The CDR3 DNA follows: TGTGCCAGCAGCCCCATTGAGGGGACTACTGGAAACACCATATATTTT. The chain employs TRBV9 and TRBJ1-3, with D perhaps TRBD1 (5 bases). V was cut by 4 bases and J by 2 bases, with 16 bases left in between. The CDR3 has 16 amino acids. Germline CDR1 SGDLS, CDR2 YYNGEE.

The chain joins TRBV7-3 to TRBJ2-7; D uncertain. This CDR3 spans 13 amino acids. The V and J ends lost 5 bases and 6 bases respectively, with 14 bases between them. Per the germline V gene, CDR1 is SGHTA and CDR2 is FQGTGA. CDR3 loop: CASSPWEISEQYF. In nucleotides, the CDR3 is TGTGCCAGCAGCCCATGGGAAATCTCCGAGCAGTACTTC.

This clone turned up a few times. The chain combines TRBV2 with TRBJ2-7; TRBD1 matches at 11 bases. Germline trimming cut 5 bases from V and 4 bases from J; bases unmatched to any gene: 13. The CDR3 extends over 17 amino acids. The germline V gene encodes CDR1 SNHLY and CDR2 FYNNEI. CDR3 DNA sequence: TGTGCCAGCAGTCCAGGACAGGGGGCGAAGTTTCAATACGAGCAGTACTTC. Its protein product is CASSPGQGAKFQYEQYF.

This clone has more than one count but fewer than ten. The identical CDR3 is also encoded by other nucleotide sequences in the sample. The V gene is TRBV9, the J gene TRBJ1-5; D is unclear. Deletions cut 0 bases from V and 0 bases from J, with 10 bases between. Germline CDR1 and CDR2: SGDLS and YYNGEE. The CDR3 is 16 amino acids. The CDR3 sequence is CASSVGADYSNQPQHF. DNA of the CDR3: TGTGCCAGCAGCGTAGGGGCCGATTATAGCAATCAGCCCCAGCATTTT.

The chain joins TRBV30 to TRBJ1-5, with no clear D. V was clipped by 2 bases and J by 10 bases, with 9 bases between them. The length of the CDR3 is 11 residues. From germline, CDR1 is GTSNPN and CDR2 SVGIG (reference sequence). CDR3 DNA: TGTGCCTGGAGTTCCGTTGGTCCCCAGCATTTT. Translated, it gives CAWSSVGPQHF.